The source of this TCR beta chain is a study of cytomegalovirus exposure and HLA in healthy donors. Deletions cut 0 bases from V and 7 bases from J, with 13 bases between. The CDR3 is 15 residues long. Per the germline V gene, CDR1 is MNHNY and CDR2 is SVGAGI (reference sequence). Primers included in the PCR were 60 Vbeta and 13 Jbeta primers. The repertoire was sequenced with immunoSEQ multiplex PCR; TCRdb's copy has only in-frame clones and lacks some. The sample carries about 180,000 clones, 70% to 80% recorded once. The sequenced material came from PBMCs. The receptor comes from a woman aged 60 to 75 in good health and CMV-seropositive. The V call is TRBV6-6, the J call TRBJ1-5, with D perhaps matching TRBD1 (5 bases). CDR3 nucleotide sequence: TGTGCCAGCAGTTACTCGGGGCAGGGTCAGCAGCCCCAGCATTTT. It is translated as CASSYSGQGQQPQHF.